This passage covers 21 T cell receptor beta chains from one sample sequenced in a study of cytomegalovirus exposure and HLA in healthy donors. It was with 60 Vbeta and 13 Jbeta primers that the PCR ran. The assay was immunoSEQ multiplex PCR, and TCRdb's table has in-frame clones only and misses some. The table lists around 200,000 clones, about 85% of them singletons. Sequenced input: PBMCs. The source is a woman between 45 and 65 years old in good health and CMV-seropositive.

This clone was seen more than once but under ten times. V usage is TRBV7-3 and J usage is TRBJ1-4; maybe TRBD1 (5 bases). V lost 0 bases to trimming and J lost 7 bases, with 12 bases between them. Germline V gene data show CDR1 as SGHTA and CDR2 as FQGTGA. The CDR3 has 15 amino acids. The CDR3 sequence: CASSLTGRVGEKLFF. The CDR3 DNA sequence: TGTGCCAGCAGCTTAACGGGCAGGGTTGGTGAAAAACTGTTTTTT. Complete variable domain (other parts from reference TRBV7-3 and TRBJ1-4): GAGVSQTPSNKVTEKGKYVELRCDPISGHTALYWYRQSLGQGPEFLIYFQGTGAADDSGLPNDRFFAVRPEGSVSTLKIQRTERGDSAVYLCASSLTGRVGEKLFFGSGTQLSVL.

This clone was counted a few times. The chain has TRBV7-2 and TRBJ2-4, with D possibly matching TRBD2 (6 bases). The CDR3 loop spans 13 amino acids. V shed 0 bases and J shed 7 bases, with 7 bases lying between them. Germline values: CDR1 SGHTA, CDR2 FQGNSA. CDR3 nucleotide sequence: TGTGCCAGCAGCTTAGCGGGGGGTAACATTCAGTACTTC. It codes for CASSLAGGNIQYF.

The rearrangement uses TRBV5-1 and TRBJ1-1; D perhaps matches TRBD1 (5 bases). Trimming removed 4 bases from V and 6 bases from J, with 13 bases in between. This CDR3 contains 13 residues. The germline V gene has CDR1 SGHRS and CDR2 YFSETQ. The CDR3 nucleotides are TGCGCCAGCAGCCAAGTATCAGGGTCTGAAGCTTTCTTT. Translated, it gives CASSQVSGSEAFF. The full variable domain, completed using reference TRBV5-1 and TRBJ1-1, is KAGVTQTPRYLIKTRGQQVTLSCSPISGHRSVSWYQQTPGQGLQFLFEYFSETQRNKGNFPGRFSGRQFSNSRSEMNVSTLELGDSALYLCASSQVSGSEAFFGQGTRLTVV.

This chain joins TRBV6-4 and TRBJ1-6; D is perhaps TRBD1 (6 bases). Trimming cost V 2 bases and J 7 bases, with 12 bases left between them. Germline V CDR1 and CDR2: MRHNA, SNTAGT. The CDR3 sequence is 15 residues long. The CDR3 protein is CASSDLGTPNSPLHF. The CDR3 DNA reads as TGTGCCAGCAGTGACCTTGGGACACCCAATTCACCCCTCCACTTT.

The chain uses TRBV5-5 and TRBJ1-1; TRBD1 matches at 10 bases. V was clipped by 0 bases and J by 6 bases; unmatched bases: 2. This CDR3 has 14 amino acids. Germline V gene data show CDR1 as SGHKS and CDR2 as YYEKEE (reference sequence). The CDR3 DNA reads TGTGCCAGCAGCTTGGGGGGGACAGGGGCTGAAGCTTTCTTT. It is translated as CASSLGGTGAEAFF.

This chain joins TRBV28 and TRBJ1-3, with D perhaps matching TRBD1 (5 bases). Looked up from germline, CDR1 is MDHEN and CDR2 is SYDVKM. The V end was cut by 3 bases, the J end by 4 bases, with 16 bases between. The CDR3 totals 16 residues. CDR3 bases: TGTGCCAGCAGTTTGGGAGGGGATGAACCAGGAAACACCATATATTTT. Protein product: CASSLGGDEPGNTIYF. Filled out from reference TRBV28 and TRBJ1-3, the complete variable domain reads DVKVTQSSRYLVKRTGEKVFLECVQDMDHENMFWYRQDPGLGLRLIYFSYDVKMKEKGDIPEGYSVSREKKERFSLILESASTNQTSMYLCASSLGGDEPGNTIYFGEGSWLTVV.

This clone was seen a handful of times. J is TRBJ1-2 and V is TRBV19; 7 bases fit TRBD1. Looked up from germline, CDR1 is LNHDA and CDR2 is SQIVND (reference sequence). V gave up 6 bases and J gave up 8 bases; unmatched junction bases: 6. This CDR3 has 12 amino acids. In DNA, the CDR3 is TGTGCCAGTAGACGACAGGGTCGAGGCTACACCTTC. It encodes CASRRQGRGYTF.

The chain carries TRBV28 and TRBJ2-7; 9 bases align to TRBD1. The germline V gene encodes CDR1 MDHEN and CDR2 SYDVKM. CDR3 length: 14 residues. V gave up 6 bases and J gave up 1 base; unmatched junction bases: 4. The CDR3 DNA follows: TGTGCCAGCAGCGGGACAGGGTTTTCCTACGAGCAGTACTTC. Translated, it gives CASSGTGFSYEQYF.

This sequence joins TRBV28 and TRBJ2-7, with D maybe TRBD2 (5 bases). Trimming removed 6 bases from V and 5 bases from J, with 17 bases in between. The CDR3 has 14 residues. Germline values: CDR1 MDHEN, CDR2 SYDVKM. The CDR3 protein is CASRSGILRDEQYF. CDR3 DNA: TGTGCCAGCAGGTCCGGGATCCTAAGGGACGAGCAGTACTTC.

The chain's CDR3 is CASSLGTGEAFF. The DNA of the CDR3 is TGTGCCAGCAGCTTAGGGACAGGGGAAGCTTTCTTT. This chain links TRBV7-9 with TRBJ1-1, with TRBD1 matching over 8 bases. V shed 1 base and J 8 bases; nucleotides not matched to a gene: 0. This CDR3 is built from 12 residues. In germline, CDR1 is SEHNR, CDR2 FQNEAQ (reference sequence).

This chain uses TRBV28 with TRBJ1-5; 10 bases line up with TRBD1. The CDR3 consists of 14 residues. Germline V CDR1 and CDR2: MDHEN, SYDVKM. V lost 6 bases and J lost 7; bases outside the gene matches: 6. CDR3 DNA sequence: TGTGCCAGCAGACCCGGACAGGGGGGACAGCCCCAGCATTTT. Protein sequence: CASRPGQGGQPQHF.

This chain links TRBV2 with TRBJ2-1, with 11 bases identical to TRBD2. Germline V gives CDR1 SNHLY, CDR2 FYNNEI. This CDR3 contains 18 residues. Trimming at V came to 0 bases and at J to 4 bases, leaving 8 bases not matched to a gene. The CDR3 loop is CASSEAGSGGAMYNEQFF. CDR3 DNA sequence: TGTGCCAGCAGTGAAGCTGGTAGCGGGGGGGCGATGTACAATGAGCAGTTCTTC.

This clone was counted once. This chain links TRBV7-8 with TRBJ2-7; a possible D gene is TRBD2 (5 bases). The CDR3 is 14 amino acids. Germline V gives CDR1 SGHVS, CDR2 FQNEAQ. V was cut by 4 bases and J by 5 bases, with 15 bases left in between. Written as DNA, the CDR3 is TGTGCCAGCAGCTCTTACCGGGAATATGACGAGCAGTACTTC. Protein: CASSSYREYDEQYF.

This clone was found a few times. J is TRBJ2-7 and V is TRBV18, with 11 bases matching TRBD2. V gave up 3 bases and J gave up 5 bases; unmatched junction bases: 6. CDR3 length equals 15 residues. From germline, CDR1 is KGHSH and CDR2 LQKENI. CDR3 protein: CASSPLAGGLNEQYF. For the CDR3, the DNA is TGTGCCAGCTCACCCCTAGCGGGGGGCCTGAACGAGCAGTACTTC.

The chain uses TRBV7-2 and TRBJ2-5; 9 nucleotides line up with TRBD2. From germline, CDR1 is SGHTA and CDR2 FQGNSA. Losses at the gene ends were 5 bases for V and 6 bases for J; bases not matched to a gene: 13. The CDR3 extends over 16 amino acids. The CDR3 region is CASSPEPGLAGQTQYF. CDR3 sequence (DNA): TGTGCCAGCAGCCCAGAACCGGGACTAGCTGGCCAGACCCAGTACTTC. The whole variable domain, filled in from reference TRBV7-2 and TRBJ2-5, reads GAGVSQSPSNKVTEKGKDVELRCDPISGHTALYWYRQSLGQGLEFLIYFQGNSAPDKSGLPSDRFSAERTGGSVSTLTIQRTQQEDSAVYLCASSPEPGLAGQTQYFGPGTRLLVL.

This clone was seen a single time. Its ends do not fully match the called genes, so a read error is possible. The chain carries TRBV6-1 and TRBJ1-5; the D gene is possibly TRBD1 (5 bases). The CDR3 has 14 residues. Germline V gene data show CDR1 as MNHNS and CDR2 as SASEGT. The CDR3 nucleotides are TGTGCCAGCGCGGGACCGACAAGCAATCGGCCCCAGCATTTT. Translating it yields CASAGPTSNRPQHF.

V usage is TRBV28 and J usage is TRBJ1-5; tentative D call: TRBD1 (6 bases). Germline CDR1 MDHEN, CDR2 SYDVKM. The length of the CDR3 is 15 residues. Trimming pared 5 bases from V and 2 bases from J, leaving 13 bases between. CDR3 nucleotide sequence: TGTGCCAGCAGTACCGCGGGGGCCGGCAATCAGCCCCAGCATTTT. It codes for CASSTAGAGNQPQHF.

With respect to this clone: This sample also contains other DNA sequences that code for the same CDR3. This chain joins TRBV28 and TRBJ2-7; perhaps TRBD2 as D (6 bases). The CDR3 extends over 13 amino acids. The V gene's germline CDR1 is MDHEN and CDR2 SYDVKM. V was trimmed by 3 bases and J by 5 bases, leaving 11 bases between them. CDR3 bases: TGTGCCAGCAGTTTGGGAGGTCCCCACGAGCAGTACTTC. Translated: CASSLGGPHEQYF.

The genes are TRBV7-9 and TRBJ2-7; TRBD1 might be the D (7 bases). This CDR3 is built from 14 residues. Looked up from germline, CDR1 is SEHNR and CDR2 is FQNEAQ (reference sequence). V was pared by 5 bases and J by 7 bases, with 18 bases between. CDR3 loop: CASSPGRDSWEQYF. CDR3 nucleotide sequence: TGTGCCAGCAGCCCCGGGCGGGACAGCTGGGAGCAGTACTTC. Together with reference TRBV7-9 and TRBJ2-7, the CDR3 gives the full variable domain: DTGVSQNPRHKITKRGQNVTFRCDPISEHNRLYWYRQTLGQGPEFLTYFQNEAQLEKSRLLSDRFSAERPKGSFSTLEIQRTEQGDSAMYLCASSPGRDSWEQYFGPGTRLTVT.

The chain has TRBV6-5 and TRBJ1-2; no reliable D call. Germline CDR1 MNHEY, CDR2 SVGAGI. This CDR3 is 13 amino acids long. V gave up 0 bases and J gave up 6 bases, with 8 bases separating them. The CDR3: CASSYSEADGYTF. CDR3 nucleotide sequence: TGTGCCAGCAGTTACTCCGAGGCTGATGGCTACACCTTC.

The chain joins TRBV6-1 to TRBJ1-3; D ambiguous. Trimming cost V 1 base and J 0 bases, with 7 bases left between them. CDR1 and CDR2 from the germline V gene are MNHNS and SASEGT. The CDR3 loop spans 15 amino acids. CDR3 loop: CASSEDLDSGNTIYF. CDR3 bases: TGTGCCAGCAGTGAAGACTTAGACTCTGGAAACACCATATATTTT.